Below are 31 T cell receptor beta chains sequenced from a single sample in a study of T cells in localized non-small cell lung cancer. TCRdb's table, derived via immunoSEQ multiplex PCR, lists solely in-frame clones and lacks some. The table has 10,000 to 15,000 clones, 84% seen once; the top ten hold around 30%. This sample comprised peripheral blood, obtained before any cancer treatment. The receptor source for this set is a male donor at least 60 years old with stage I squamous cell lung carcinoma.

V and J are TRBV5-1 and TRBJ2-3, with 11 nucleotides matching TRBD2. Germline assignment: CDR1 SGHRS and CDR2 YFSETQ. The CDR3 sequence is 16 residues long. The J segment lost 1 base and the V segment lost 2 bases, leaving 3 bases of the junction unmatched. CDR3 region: CASSFSGRGGTDTQYF. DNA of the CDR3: TGCGCCAGCAGCTTTAGCGGGAGGGGCGGCACAGATACGCAGTATTTT.

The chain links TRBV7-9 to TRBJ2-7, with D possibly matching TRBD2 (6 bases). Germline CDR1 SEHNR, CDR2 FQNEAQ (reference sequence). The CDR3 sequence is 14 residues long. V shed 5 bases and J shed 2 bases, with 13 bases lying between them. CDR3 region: CASSPGTFPYEQYF. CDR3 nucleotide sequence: TGTGCCAGCAGCCCAGGGACTTTTCCCTACGAGCAGTACTTC.

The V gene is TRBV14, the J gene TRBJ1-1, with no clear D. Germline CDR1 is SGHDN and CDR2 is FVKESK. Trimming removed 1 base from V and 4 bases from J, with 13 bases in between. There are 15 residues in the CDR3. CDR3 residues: CASSQGVWGGTEAFF. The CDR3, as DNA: TGTGCCAGCAGCCAAGGTGTCTGGGGAGGCACTGAAGCTTTCTTT. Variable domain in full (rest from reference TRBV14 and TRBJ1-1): EAGVTQFPSHSVIEKGQTVTLRCDPISGHDNLYWYRRVMGKEIKFLLHFVKESKQDESGMPNNRFLAERTGGTYSTLKVQPAELEDSGVYFCASSQGVWGGTEAFFGQGTRLTVV.

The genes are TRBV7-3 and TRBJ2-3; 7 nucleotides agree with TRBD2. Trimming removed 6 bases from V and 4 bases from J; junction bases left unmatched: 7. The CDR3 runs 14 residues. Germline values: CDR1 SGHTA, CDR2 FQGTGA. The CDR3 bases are TGTGCCAGCAGTCCCTCGGGAGGCTCAGATACGCAGTATTTT. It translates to CASSPSGGSDTQYF.

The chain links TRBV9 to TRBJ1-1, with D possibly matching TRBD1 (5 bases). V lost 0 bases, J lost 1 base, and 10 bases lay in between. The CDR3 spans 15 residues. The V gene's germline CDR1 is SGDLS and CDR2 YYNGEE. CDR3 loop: CASSVAWGPNTEAFF. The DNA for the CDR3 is TGTGCCAGCAGCGTAGCGTGGGGCCCGAACACTGAAGCTTTCTTT. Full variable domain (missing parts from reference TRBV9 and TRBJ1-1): DSGVTQTPKHLITATGQRVTLRCSPRSGDLSVYWYQQSLDQGLQFLIQYYNGEERAKGNILERFSAQQFPDLHSELNLSSLELGDSALYFCASSVAWGPNTEAFFGQGTRLTVV.

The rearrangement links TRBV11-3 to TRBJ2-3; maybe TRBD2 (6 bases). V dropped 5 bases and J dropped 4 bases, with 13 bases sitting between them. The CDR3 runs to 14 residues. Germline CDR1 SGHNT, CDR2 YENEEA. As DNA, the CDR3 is TGTGCCAGCAGCCCCTTTAGCGGAGCAGATACGCAGTATTTT. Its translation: CASSPFSGADTQYF. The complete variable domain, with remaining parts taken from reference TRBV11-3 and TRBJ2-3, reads EAGVVQSPRYKIIEKKQPVAFWCNPISGHNTLYWYLQNLGQGPELLIRYENEEAVDDSQLPKDRFSAERLKGVDSTLKIQPAELGDSAVYLCASSPFSGADTQYFGPGTRLTVL.

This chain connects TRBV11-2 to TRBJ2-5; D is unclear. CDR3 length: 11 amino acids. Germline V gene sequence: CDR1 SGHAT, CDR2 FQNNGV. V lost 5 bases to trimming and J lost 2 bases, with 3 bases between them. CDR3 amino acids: CASSRQETQYF. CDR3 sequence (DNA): TGTGCCAGCAGCCGTCAAGAGACCCAGTACTTC.

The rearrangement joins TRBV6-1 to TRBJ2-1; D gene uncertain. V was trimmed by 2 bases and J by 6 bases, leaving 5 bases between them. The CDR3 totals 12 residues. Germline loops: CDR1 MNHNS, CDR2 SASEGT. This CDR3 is CASSELTNEQFF. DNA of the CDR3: TGTGCCAGCAGTGAATTAACCAATGAGCAGTTCTTC.

The CDR3 is CASSLRRGATDEQFF. The CDR3 DNA reads TGCGCCAGCAGCTTGAGGCGGGGGGCCACCGATGAGCAGTTCTTC. The chain is built from TRBV5-1 and TRBJ2-1; 8 nucleotides align to TRBD2. Germline CDR1 reads SGHRS; CDR2 reads YFSETQ. The V gene end was trimmed by 1 base and the J gene end by 8 bases; junction bases not matched to a gene: 8. This CDR3 is 15 amino acids long.

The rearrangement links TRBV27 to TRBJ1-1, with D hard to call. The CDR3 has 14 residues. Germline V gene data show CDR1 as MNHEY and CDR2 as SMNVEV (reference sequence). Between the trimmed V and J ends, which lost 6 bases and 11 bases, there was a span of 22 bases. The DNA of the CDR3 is TGTGCCAGCAGCAACGCCCAAGGCGCCGCGGGGGCTTTCTTT. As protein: CASSNAQGAAGAFF.

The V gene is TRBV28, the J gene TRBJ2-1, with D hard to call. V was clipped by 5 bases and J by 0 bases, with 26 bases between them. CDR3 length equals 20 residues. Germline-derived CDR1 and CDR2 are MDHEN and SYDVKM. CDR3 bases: TGTGCCAGCAGTACCAGTTTACGGCTCGAACGTCCGAGCTCCTACAATGAGCAGTTCTTC. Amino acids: CASSTSLRLERPSSYNEQFF.

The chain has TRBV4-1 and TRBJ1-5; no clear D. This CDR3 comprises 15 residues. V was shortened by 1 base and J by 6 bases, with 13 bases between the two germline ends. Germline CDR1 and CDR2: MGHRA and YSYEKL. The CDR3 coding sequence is TGCGCCAGCAGCCAAGGACTAGGGTTTGCTCAGCCCCAGCATTTT. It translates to CASSQGLGFAQPQHF.

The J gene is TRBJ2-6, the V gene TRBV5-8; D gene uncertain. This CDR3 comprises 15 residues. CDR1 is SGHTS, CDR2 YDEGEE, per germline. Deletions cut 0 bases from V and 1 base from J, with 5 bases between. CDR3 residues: CASSLGTSGANVLTF. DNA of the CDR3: TGTGCCAGCAGCTTGGGAACTTCTGGGGCCAACGTCCTGACTTTC.

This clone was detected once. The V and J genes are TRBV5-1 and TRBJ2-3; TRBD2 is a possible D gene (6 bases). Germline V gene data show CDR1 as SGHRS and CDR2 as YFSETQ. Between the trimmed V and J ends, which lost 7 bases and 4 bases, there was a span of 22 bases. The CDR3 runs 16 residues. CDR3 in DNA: TGCGCCAGCCGCCTCGGGACGGGAGTGGTCGCAGATACGCAGTATTTT. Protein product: CASRLGTGVVADTQYF.

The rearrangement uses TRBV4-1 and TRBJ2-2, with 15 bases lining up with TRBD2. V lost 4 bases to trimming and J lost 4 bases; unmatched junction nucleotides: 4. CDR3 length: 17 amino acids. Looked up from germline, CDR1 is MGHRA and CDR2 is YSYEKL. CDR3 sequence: CASSPGLAGGGTGELFF. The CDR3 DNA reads TGCGCCAGCAGCCCGGGACTAGCGGGAGGCGGCACCGGGGAGCTGTTTTTT.

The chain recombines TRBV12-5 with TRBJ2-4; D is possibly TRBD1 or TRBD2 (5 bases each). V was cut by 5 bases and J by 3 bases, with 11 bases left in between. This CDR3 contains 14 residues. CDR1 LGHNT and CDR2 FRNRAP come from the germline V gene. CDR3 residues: CASGTQGVKNIQYF. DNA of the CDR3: TGTGCTAGTGGTACGCAGGGAGTCAAAAACATTCAGTACTTC.

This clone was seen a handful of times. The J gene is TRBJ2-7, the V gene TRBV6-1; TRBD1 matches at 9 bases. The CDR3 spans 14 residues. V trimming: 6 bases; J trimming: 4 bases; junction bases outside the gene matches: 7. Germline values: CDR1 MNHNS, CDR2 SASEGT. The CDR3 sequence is CASRQQGAEYEQYF. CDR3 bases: TGTGCCAGCAGGCAACAGGGGGCGGAGTACGAGCAGTACTTC.

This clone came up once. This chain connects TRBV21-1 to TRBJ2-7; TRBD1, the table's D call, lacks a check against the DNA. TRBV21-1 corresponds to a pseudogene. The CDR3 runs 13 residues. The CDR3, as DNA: TGTGCCAGCATTGGTATGGGGGCAGACGAGCAGTACTTC. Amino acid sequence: CASIGMGADEQYF.

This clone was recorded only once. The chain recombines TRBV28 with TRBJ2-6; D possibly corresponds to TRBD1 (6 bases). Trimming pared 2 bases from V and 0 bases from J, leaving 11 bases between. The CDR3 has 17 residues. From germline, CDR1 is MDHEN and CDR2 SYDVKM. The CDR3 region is CASSLITGSSGANVLTF. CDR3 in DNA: TGTGCCAGCAGTTTAATAACAGGGAGCTCTGGGGCCAACGTCCTGACTTTC.

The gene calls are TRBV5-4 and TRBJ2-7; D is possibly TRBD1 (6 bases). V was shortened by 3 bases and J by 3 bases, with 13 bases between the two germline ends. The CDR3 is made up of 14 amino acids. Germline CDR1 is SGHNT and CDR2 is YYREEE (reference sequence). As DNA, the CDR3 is TGTGCCAGCAGCTACGAACCACAGGGCTACGAGCAGTACTTC. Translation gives CASSYEPQGYEQYF.

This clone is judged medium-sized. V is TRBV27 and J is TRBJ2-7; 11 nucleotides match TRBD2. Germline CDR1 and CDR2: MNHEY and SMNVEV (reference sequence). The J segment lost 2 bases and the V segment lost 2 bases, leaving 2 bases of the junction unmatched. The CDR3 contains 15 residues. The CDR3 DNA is TGTGCCAGCAGTTTACAGGGACTAGCGGCCTACGAGCAGTACTTC. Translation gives CASSLQGLAAYEQYF.

CDR3 amino acids: CASSPGGIGPYEQYF. The DNA for the CDR3 is TGTGCCAGCAGTCCAGGGGGTATTGGACCCTACGAGCAGTACTTC. V is TRBV6-6 and J is TRBJ2-7; 7 nucleotides line up with TRBD1. Germline V CDR1 and CDR2: MNHNY, SVGAGI (reference sequence). The CDR3 is 15 amino acids. V trimming: 5 bases; J trimming: 2 bases; junction bases outside the gene matches: 9.

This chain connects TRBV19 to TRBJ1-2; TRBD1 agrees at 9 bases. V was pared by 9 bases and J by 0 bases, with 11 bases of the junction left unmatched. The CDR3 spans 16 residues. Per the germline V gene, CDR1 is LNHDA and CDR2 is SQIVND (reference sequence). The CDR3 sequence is CASRAATGGTNYGYTF. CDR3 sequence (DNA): TGTGCCAGCCGCGCTGCAACAGGGGGCACTAACTATGGCTACACCTTC.

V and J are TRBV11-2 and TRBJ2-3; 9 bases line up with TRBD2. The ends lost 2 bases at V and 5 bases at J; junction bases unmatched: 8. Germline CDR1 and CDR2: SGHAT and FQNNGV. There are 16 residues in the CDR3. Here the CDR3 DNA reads TGTGCCAGCAGCTTACGGACTAGCGCCCTTGGAGATACGCAGTATTTT. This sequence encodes CASSLRTSALGDTQYF.

This CDR3 reads CASSLKGTNTEAFF. The DNA of the CDR3 is TGTGCCAGCAGTTTAAAAGGGACCAACACTGAAGCTTTCTTT. The rearrangement joins TRBV27 to TRBJ1-1; TRBD1 is a possible D gene (5 bases). The germline V gene encodes CDR1 MNHEY and CDR2 SMNVEV (reference sequence). CDR3 size: 14 residues. Deletions cut 2 bases from V and 2 bases from J, with 9 bases between.

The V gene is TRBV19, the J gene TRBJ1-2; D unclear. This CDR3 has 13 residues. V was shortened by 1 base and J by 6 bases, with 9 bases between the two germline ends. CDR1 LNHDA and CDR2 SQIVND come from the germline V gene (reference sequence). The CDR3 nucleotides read TGTGCCAGTAGTATAGGAGAAACGAATGGCTACACCTTC. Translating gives CASSIGETNGYTF.

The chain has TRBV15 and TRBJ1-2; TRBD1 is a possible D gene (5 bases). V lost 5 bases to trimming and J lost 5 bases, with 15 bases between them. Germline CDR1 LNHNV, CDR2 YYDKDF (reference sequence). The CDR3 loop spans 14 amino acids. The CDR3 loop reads CATSGYGTGYGYTF. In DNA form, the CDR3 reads TGTGCCACCAGCGGGTACGGGACCGGGTATGGCTACACCTTC.

The CDR3 here is CARNSRTRDRLYEQYF. The CDR3 DNA sequence: TGCGCCAGAAATAGCCGAACCCGGGACAGGCTCTACGAGCAGTACTTC. The rearrangement uses TRBV10-1 and TRBJ2-7; TRBD1 agrees at 8 bases. The V and J ends lost 9 bases and 3 bases, in that order; junction bases with no gene match: 16. CDR1 is WNHNN, CDR2 SYGVQD, per germline (reference sequence). The CDR3 covers 16 residues.

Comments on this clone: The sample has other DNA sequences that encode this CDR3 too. This CDR3 reads CASSTSGTYEQYF. DNA of the CDR3: TGCGCCAGCAGTACCAGCGGCACCTACGAGCAGTACTTC. The V call is TRBV5-1, the J call TRBJ2-7, with TRBD2 as a possible D gene (5 bases). Germline V gene lookup returns CDR1 SGHRS and CDR2 YFSETQ. This CDR3 contains 13 residues. The V and J ends lost 5 bases and 2 bases respectively, with 11 bases between them.

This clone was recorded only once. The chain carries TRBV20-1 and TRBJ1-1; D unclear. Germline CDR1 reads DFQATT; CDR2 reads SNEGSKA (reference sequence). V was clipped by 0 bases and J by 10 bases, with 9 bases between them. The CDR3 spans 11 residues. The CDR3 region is CSARESVVAFF. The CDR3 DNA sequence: TGCAGTGCTAGAGAGTCTGTGGTAGCTTTCTTT.

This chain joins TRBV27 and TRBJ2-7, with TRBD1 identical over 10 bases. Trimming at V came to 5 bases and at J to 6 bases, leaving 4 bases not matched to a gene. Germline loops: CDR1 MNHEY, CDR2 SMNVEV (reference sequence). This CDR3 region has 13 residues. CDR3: CASSLRQGAEQYF. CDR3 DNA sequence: TGTGCCAGCAGTCTCAGACAGGGGGCCGAGCAGTACTTC.